Shown below are 8 T cell receptor beta chains from a single sample sequenced in a study of T cell clonality in common variable immunodeficiency. Sequencing was performed with immunoSEQ multiplex PCR; in TCRdb, only in-frame clones are kept and a portion is missing. This sample has about 39,000 clones, each found more than once. What was sequenced was peripheral blood mononuclear cells. All receptors derive from a person aged 18 to 75 in good health.

This clone was seen many times. The read ends 3 residues before the CDR3 terminus; that terminus is restored from the germline J gene. The gene calls are TRBV18 and TRBJ1-4, with 11 bases fitting TRBD1. Germline trimming cut 5 bases from V and 6 bases from J; bases unmatched to any gene: 11. There are 17 residues in the CDR3. Germline CDR1 reads KGHSH; CDR2 reads LQKENI. The sequenced CDR3 bases are TGTGCCAGCTCATCTAAAATCCCGGGACAGGGGGATGAAAAA. Its translation is CASSSKIPGQGDEK. The entire CDR3 sequence reads CASSSKIPGQGDEKLFF.

This clone was counted ten times or more. The read falls 3 residues short of the CDR3 end, and the missing part is taken from the germline J gene. This chain links TRBV5-6 with TRBJ1-5; D ambiguous. The germline gives CDR1 SGHDT, CDR2 YYEEEE. The CDR3 length is 12 residues. The CDR3 protein is CASSLNAGPQHF. The sequenced part of the CDR3 DNA is TGTGCCAGCAGCTTGAACGCGGGTCCC. The full variable domain, in which reference TRBV5-6 and TRBJ1-5 provide the parts outside the CDR3, is DAGVTQSPTHLIKTRGQQVTLRCSPKSGHDTVSWYQQALGQGPQFIFQYYEEEERQRGNFPDRFSGHQFPNYSSELNVNALLLGDSALYLCASSLNAGPQHFGDGTRLSIL.

In its sample, this clone was seen many times. The DNA ends 3 residues before the CDR3 does, and the rest of the CDR3 is filled in from the germline J gene. This chain uses TRBV7-9 with TRBJ2-5; D is possibly TRBD2 (6 bases). Trimming removed 1 base from V and 5 bases from J, with 11 bases in between. The CDR3 totals 14 residues. Germline V gene data show CDR1 as SEHNR and CDR2 as FQNEAQ (reference sequence). CDR3 amino acids: CASSLGVRGETQYF. The DNA read from the CDR3 is TGTGCCAGCAGCTTAGGGGTCCGGGGGGAGACC.

Many counts were recorded for this clone. The sequence runs out 3 residues before the end of the CDR3; the remainder is reconstructed from the germline J gene. The chain links TRBV5-1 to TRBJ2-1; the D gene is possibly TRBD2 (5 bases). From germline, CDR1 is SGHRS and CDR2 YFSETQ. V was cut by 4 bases and J by 2 bases, with 10 bases left in between. The CDR3 length is 14 residues. CDR3 protein: CASSAEEAYNEQFF. Incomplete CDR3 DNA: TGCGCCAGCAGCGCGGAGGAGGCCTACAATGAG. Full variable domain (remainder filled in from reference TRBV5-1 and TRBJ2-1): KAGVTQTPRYLIKTRGQQVTLSCSPISGHRSVSWYQQTPGQGLQFLFEYFSETQRNKGNFPGRFSGRQFSNSRSEMNVSTLELGDSALYLCASSAEEAYNEQFFGPGTRLTVL.

This clone was detected only a few times. The read ends 3 residues early relative to the CDR3; the germline J gene fills the gap. The chain employs TRBV7-9 and TRBJ2-5; tentatively, D is TRBD2 (5 bases). The CDR3 extends over 14 amino acids. Per the germline V gene, CDR1 is SEHNR and CDR2 is FQNEAQ (reference sequence). Between the trimmed V and J ends, which lost 1 base and 2 bases, there was a span of 8 bases. The covered CDR3 bases are TGTGCCAGCAGCTTAGGTCTAGCTCAAGAGACC. It is translated as CASSLGLAQET. The whole CDR3 is CASSLGLAQETQYF.

This clone came up many times. The CDR3 goes on 3 residues after the read ends, and that part is filled in from the germline J gene. The chain has TRBV19 and TRBJ2-2; 7 positions agree with TRBD2. There are 15 residues in the CDR3. Trimming at V came to 7 bases and at J to 1 base, leaving 6 bases not matched to a gene. CDR1 and CDR2 (germline): LNHDA, SQIVND (reference sequence). CDR3: CASTPSGVNTGELFF. The CDR3 bases that were read are TGTGCCAGTACTCCCAGCGGGGTGAACACCGGGGAG.

The sample holds many counts of this clone. The read is 3 residues too short to cover the CDR3 end, so that end is filled in from the germline J gene. V is TRBV20-1 and J is TRBJ2-7; D gene unclear. This CDR3 has 14 residues. V lost 4 bases to trimming and J lost 3 bases, with 16 bases between them. Germline assignment: CDR1 DFQATT and CDR2 SNEGSKA (reference sequence). This chain's CDR3 is CSATLQRPDYEQYF. CDR3 DNA, as far as it was read: TGCAGTGCTACATTACAGAGACCGGACTACGAG.

This clone has a count of ten or more. The CDR3 end lies 3 residues beyond the end of the read and is filled in from the germline J gene. This chain uses TRBV6-1 with TRBJ1-2; tentatively, D is TRBD1 (5 bases). The V gene lost 2 bases and the J gene lost 7 bases, with 14 bases spanning the gap. CDR1 is MNHNS and CDR2 is SASEGT in the germline V gene. CDR3 length: 14 residues. The sequenced part of the CDR3 DNA is TGTGCCAGCAGTGAAATCTCAGGGCTGGGTGGC. It translates to CASSEISGLGG. From start to end, the CDR3 is CASSEISGLGGYTF.